The 28 T cell receptor beta chains reported below all come from one sample, sequenced in a study of beta chain features in type 1 diabetes. Expressed TCRB transcripts were sequenced, since all the RNA that had been isolated was reverse transcribed. Repertoires were generated with immunoSEQ multiplex PCR, while TCRdb's copy carries only in-frame clones and drops some. The sample holds under 350,000 clones; approximately 8.1% are singletons and the top ten take under 1.3%. Sequences were obtained from central memory CD4+ T cells from blood. The receptor source for this set is a woman under 30 in good health.

The genes are TRBV7-2 and TRBJ1-6; D is unclear. The germline gives CDR1 SGHTA, CDR2 FQGNSA. V lost 1 base and J lost 7, with 8 bases in between. The CDR3 loop spans 14 amino acids. CDR3 amino acids: CASSLDSFNSPLHF. The DNA of the CDR3 is TGTGCCAGCAGCTTAGATTCTTTCAATTCACCCCTCCACTTT. Full variable domain (missing parts from reference TRBV7-2 and TRBJ1-6): GAGVSQSPSNKVTEKGKDVELRCDPISGHTALYWYRQSLGQGLEFLIYFQGNSAPDKSGLPSDRFSAERTGGSVSTLTIQRTQQEDSAVYLCASSLDSFNSPLHFGNGTRLTVT.

The rearrangement joins TRBV30 to TRBJ1-2; D is unclear. Trimming stripped 2 bases from V and 4 bases from J, with 11 bases between. The CDR3 is 13 amino acids. The germline gives CDR1 GTSNPN, CDR2 SVGIG (reference sequence). This CDR3 reads CAWSRPSGYGYTF. Written as DNA, the CDR3 is TGTGCCTGGAGTCGTCCCAGCGGCTATGGCTACACCTTC.

This clone was counted only a few times. This chain links TRBV6-5 with TRBJ1-1, with a possible D match to TRBD1 (5 bases). This CDR3 region has 13 residues. Germline V gene sequence: CDR1 MNHEY, CDR2 SVGAGI. V lost 5 bases and J 4 bases, leaving 11 bases between the germline ends. CDR3 bases: TGTGCCAGCAGTGACGGGACGGGCACTGAAGCTTTCTTT. This gives the protein CASSDGTGTEAFF.

This clone was seen more than once but under ten times. The chain uses TRBV5-4 and TRBJ2-2; 7 bases map to TRBD1. Germline V lookup: CDR1 SGHNT, CDR2 YYREEE (reference sequence). V shed 4 bases, J shed 6 bases, and the junction held 12 bases outside the gene matches. The CDR3 is 16 residues long. CDR3 nucleotide sequence: TGTGCCAGCAGCCGAACAGGACAGGCGGGTCCCGGGGAGCTGTTTTTT. Its protein product is CASSRTGQAGPGELFF.

The sample holds a few counts of this clone. V and J are TRBV27 and TRBJ2-5; TRBD2 is a possible D gene (5 bases). V lost 0 bases, J lost 1 base, and 15 bases lay in between. This CDR3 spans 17 amino acids. Germline CDR1 is MNHEY and CDR2 is SMNVEV (reference sequence). The CDR3 DNA follows: TGTGCCAGCAGTTTATCGCCTGGTAGTGGACTCCAAGAGACCCAGTACTTC. Translating gives CASSLSPGSGLQETQYF.

This clone was observed a handful of times. The chain employs TRBV29-1 and TRBJ2-3; 10 bases fit TRBD2. Germline V lookup: CDR1 SQVTM, CDR2 ANQGSEA. This CDR3 has 19 residues. Unmatched junction bases numbered 15, after V lost 3 bases and J lost 0 bases. CDR3: CSVEGTSAPREASTDTQYF. CDR3 bases: TGCAGCGTTGAGGGGACTAGCGCCCCGAGGGAGGCTAGCACAGATACGCAGTATTTT.

This clone has more than one count but fewer than ten. The chain carries TRBV6-1 and TRBJ1-2; D unclear. Trimming removed 3 bases at V and 0 bases at J, with 8 bases between. Germline-derived CDR1 and CDR2 are MNHNS and SASEGT. The CDR3 runs 14 residues. The CDR3 here is CASSDLGANYGYTF. The CDR3 coding sequence is TGTGCCAGCAGTGATTTGGGAGCTAACTATGGCTACACCTTC.

A few counts support this clone. The V call is TRBV7-2, the J call TRBJ2-3; D perhaps matches TRBD2 (6 bases). In germline, CDR1 is SGHTA, CDR2 FQGNSA. This CDR3 comprises 17 residues. V was shortened by 5 bases and J by 4 bases, with 22 bases between the two germline ends. The CDR3 sequence: CASSLGFGGVRADTQYF. For the CDR3, the DNA is TGTGCCAGCAGCCTGGGATTCGGAGGGGTTCGTGCAGATACGCAGTATTTT.

The rearrangement joins TRBV9 to TRBJ2-1; tentatively, D is TRBD2 (5 bases). CDR1 and CDR2 from the germline V gene are SGDLS and YYNGEE. Trimming removed 1 base at V and 9 bases at J, with 11 bases between. CDR3 length: 13 residues. CDR3 loop: CASSVLSESEQFF. CDR3 sequence (DNA): TGTGCCAGCAGCGTACTTAGCGAGAGTGAGCAGTTCTTC.

The chain recombines TRBV4-2 with TRBJ2-6; D not resolved. The CDR3 spans 15 residues. Trimming left V 4 bases short and J 0 bases short, with 7 bases between. The germline CDR1 and CDR2 sequences are LGHNA and YNFKEQ. In DNA form, the CDR3 reads TGTGCCAGCAGCCGCCAGCGCTCTGGGGCCAACGTCCTGACTTTC. Translating gives CASSRQRSGANVLTF.

This clone was counted many times. The chain uses TRBV7-9 and TRBJ2-5; unclear D gene. The germline gives CDR1 SEHNR, CDR2 FQNEAQ (reference sequence). The CDR3 totals 13 residues. Trimming shortened V by 4 bases and J by 5 bases, and 11 bases separated the two germline ends. The CDR3 reads CASSSDGLETQYF. The DNA of the CDR3 is TGTGCCAGCAGCTCGGATGGGTTGGAGACCCAGTACTTC.

This chain connects TRBV6-5 to TRBJ2-7; TRBD1 aligns across 7 bases. Germline CDR1 reads MNHEY; CDR2 reads SVGAGI. This CDR3 region has 12 residues. Unmatched junction bases numbered 2, after V lost 5 bases and J lost 4 bases. CDR3 amino acids: CASSGRGYEQYF. CDR3 in DNA: TGTGCCAGCAGTGGCAGGGGGTACGAGCAGTACTTC.

The rearrangement links TRBV7-2 to TRBJ1-2, with 9 bases identical to TRBD1. The J segment lost 3 bases and the V segment lost 8 bases, leaving 13 bases of the junction unmatched. The CDR3 totals 16 residues. Germline V gene data show CDR1 as SGHTA and CDR2 as FQGNSA. The CDR3 region is CASFRGQGFSDYGYTF. The CDR3 DNA follows: TGTGCCAGCTTTAGGGGACAGGGCTTTTCGGACTATGGCTACACCTTC.

The table lists this clone with a few counts. The CDR3 DNA reads TGTGCCACCAGCAGAGGCCAAGCCGATGGTTCACCCCTCCACTTT. Its translation is CATSRGQADGSPLHF. The chain couples TRBV15 to TRBJ1-6; D uncertain. V lost 1 base to trimming and J lost 9 bases, with 13 bases between them. Germline V gene lookup returns CDR1 LNHNV and CDR2 YYDKDF (reference sequence). This CDR3 is built from 15 residues.

The V gene is TRBV5-1, the J gene TRBJ2-3, with unresolved D. This CDR3 contains 13 residues. Per germline, CDR1 SGHRS and CDR2 YFSETQ. Trimming left V 0 bases short and J 4 bases short, with 6 bases between. The CDR3 is CASSLDFSDTQYF. The CDR3 coding sequence is TGCGCCAGCAGCTTGGATTTTTCAGATACGCAGTATTTT.

This clone occurred a few times. The chain combines TRBV7-9 with TRBJ2-2, with TRBD1 matching over 8 bases. The germline gives CDR1 SEHNR, CDR2 FQNEAQ (reference sequence). CDR3 length equals 17 residues. J lost 1 base, V lost 5 bases, and 9 bases had no gene match. CDR3 nucleotides: TGTGCCAGCAGCCGATCCCTCGGACAGGGGAACACCGGGGAGCTGTTTTTT. Translation: CASSRSLGQGNTGELFF.

As to this clone: The germline gene is not matched at one end of the junction; a read error may be the cause. The chain carries TRBV7-9 and TRBJ1-1, with D hard to call. CDR1 and CDR2 from the germline V gene are SEHNR and FQNEAQ (reference sequence). The CDR3 consists of 12 residues. The CDR3 region has the DNA TGTGCCAGCAGCTCCACGGCTCCGAGGGCGAATTTT. This gives the protein CASSSTAPRANF.

The chain is built from TRBV6-6 and TRBJ1-1; D might be TRBD1 (6 bases). Trimming shortened V by 6 bases and J by 0 bases, and 14 bases separated the two germline ends. From germline, CDR1 is MNHNY and CDR2 SVGAGI (reference sequence). The CDR3 totals 15 residues. CDR3 nucleotides: TGTGCCAGCAGCCGAGTGAGGGGGGTGAACACTGAAGCTTTCTTT. Protein product: CASSRVRGVNTEAFF.

This clone was detected ten times or more. In DNA, the CDR3 is TGTGCCAGCAGTGTCGGGTGGCAGAATGAAAACTATGGCTACACCTTC. It specifies CASSVGWQNENYGYTF. V is TRBV25-1 and J is TRBJ1-2; no definite D call. CDR3 length: 16 amino acids. Germline CDR1 reads MGHDK; CDR2 reads SYGVNS. Trimming cost V 4 bases and J 2 bases, with 17 bases left between them.

For this clone: At one of its ends the junction is not consistent with the germline gene, which may arise from a read error. The rearrangement links TRBV6-6 to TRBJ1-1; a weak D match, TRBD1 (5 bases). The CDR3 sequence is 14 residues long. Germline CDR1 and CDR2: MNHNY and SVGAGI (reference sequence). CDR3 loop: CASTVPGGNAEAFF. DNA for the CDR3: TGTGCCAGTACTGTCCCTGGGGGGAACGCTGAAGCTTTCTTT.

This clone was found a few times. The rearrangement uses TRBV2 and TRBJ1-2; D possibly corresponds to TRBD1 (6 bases). The germline V gene encodes CDR1 SNHLY and CDR2 FYNNEI. CDR3 length: 12 amino acids. The ends were cut back, 8 bases at V and 8 bases at J, with 15 bases in the middle. This chain's CDR3 is CASVQGTQGYTF. The CDR3 nucleotides are TGTGCCAGCGTACAGGGTACACAAGGCTACACCTTC.

This clone has more than one count but fewer than ten. V gene TRBV7-2 combines with J gene TRBJ2-2, with 15 bases aligning to TRBD2. The CDR3 sequence is 16 residues long. Germline V gives CDR1 SGHTA, CDR2 FQGNSA. The V gene end was trimmed by 4 bases and the J gene end by 5 bases; junction bases not matched to a gene: 2. The CDR3 protein is CASSSGLAGGTGELFF. CDR3 DNA: TGTGCCAGCAGCTCGGGACTAGCGGGAGGTACCGGGGAGCTGTTTTTT.

The table lists this clone with many counts. This chain joins TRBV28 and TRBJ2-5; 7 bases align to TRBD1. Trimming took 1 base from V and 7 from J; bases not matched to a gene: 9. The length of the CDR3 is 15 residues. Per germline, CDR1 MDHEN and CDR2 SYDVKM. In DNA form, the CDR3 reads TGTGCCAGCAGTTTATCTGGACAGGCCCCGGGGACCCAGTACTTC. It encodes CASSLSGQAPGTQYF.

The chain carries TRBV10-3 and TRBJ1-1; 9 bases align to TRBD1. Losses at the gene ends were 4 bases for V and 5 bases for J; bases not matched to a gene: 5. The CDR3 runs 14 residues. Looked up from germline, CDR1 is ENHRY and CDR2 is SYGVKD. CDR3 loop: CAISASQGATEAFF. CDR3 nucleotides: TGTGCCATCAGTGCGTCACAGGGGGCGACTGAAGCTTTCTTT.

The chain uses TRBV5-1 and TRBJ2-3, with D tentatively TRBD2 (6 bases). V gave up 4 bases and J gave up 0 bases, with 9 bases separating them. Germline V lookup: CDR1 SGHRS, CDR2 YFSETQ. The CDR3 spans 14 residues. This CDR3 reads CASSGGKSTDTQYF. CDR3 nucleotide sequence: TGCGCCAGCAGCGGCGGGAAAAGCACAGATACGCAGTATTTT.

The genes are TRBV5-1 and TRBJ2-5; D is undetermined. The CDR3 runs to 13 residues. V lost 4 bases and J lost 2, with 9 bases in between. The germline CDR1 and CDR2 sequences are SGHRS and YFSETQ. CDR3 region: CASSPLSQETQYF. CDR3 sequence (DNA): TGCGCCAGCAGCCCCCTGTCACAAGAGACCCAGTACTTC.

CDR3 sequence (DNA): TGTGCCAGCAGTTTTGGGACTAGCGATATCAATGAGCAGTTCTTC. Its translation: CASSFGTSDINEQFF. J is TRBJ2-1 and V is TRBV6-5; 10 nucleotides agree with TRBD2. Trimming at V came to 4 bases and at J to 6 bases, leaving 6 bases not matched to a gene. CDR3 length: 15 residues. In germline, CDR1 is MNHEY, CDR2 SVGAGI.

This clone was seen a handful of times. The J gene is TRBJ1-2, the V gene TRBV5-4, with TRBD1 identical over 7 bases. This CDR3 has 14 amino acids. The germline CDR1 and CDR2 sequences are SGHNT and YYREEE (reference sequence). V was clipped by 4 bases and J by 4 bases; unmatched bases: 7. The CDR3: CASSLQGQGYGYTF. The DNA of the CDR3 is TGTGCCAGCAGCCTACAGGGGCAGGGCTATGGCTACACCTTC.